This T cell receptor beta chain is drawn from a study of read filtering for tumor transcriptome and immune sequencing. Background on the study: RNA-seq yielded only roughly 75 to 1273 TCR reads, IR-seq about 3.5 to 10.27 million.

Bone marrow was sampled from every patient at the time of active disease. CDR1 is SNHLY, CDR2 FYNNEI, per germline. J gave up 5 bases and V 5 bases, and 7 bases lay outside the gene matches. The CDR3 sequence is 14 residues long. This clonotype was detected many times. What it binds is unknown. This library used roughly 400 ng RNA and molecular barcoded adaptors spanning alpha/delta and beta/gamma chains. Via MiXCR, TCRdb re-called the reads, giving one row per CDR3 protein. The sample holds some 46,000 distinct CDR3 sequences, 9.5% to 15% seen once. Notes on the study in general: The sorted CD138-negative fraction was a mixed bone marrow immune population, not purified T cells. Correlation between methods rose after single-read clonotypes were removed.

This clonotype was sampled from a donor at least 40 years old with multiple myeloma. Sequenced: a population of CD138-negative cells sorted from bone marrow. The V call is TRBV2, the J call TRBJ2-5; 8 bases are a match to TRBD1. The CDR3 here is CASSKDRGAETQYF. The CDR3 bases are TGTGCCAGCAGTAAAGACAGGGGAGCGGAGACCCAGTACTTC.